This entry concerns a single T cell receptor (beta chain). Antigen: not known. This entry belongs to a study of T cells expressing NK-cell markers. Study as a whole: It was sorted CD3+CD56+NKG2C+, CD3+CD56+NKG2C- and CD3+CD56-NKG2C+ T cells that supplied the TCR beta repertoires. Points from the study as a whole: A few of the donors also had these clonotypes leading their CD3+CD56-NKG2C+ fraction.

TCRdb reprocessed the 5' RACE reads, with one entry per CDR3 protein and no DNA. Recorded here are around 380,000 distinct CDR3 sequences; the top ten clones represent around a tenth. CDR1 is SGHRS, CDR2 YFSETQ, per germline. This CDR3 has 20 amino acids. The source material was blood T cells: a sorted CD56 or NKG2C T cell subset, CD4+ or CD8+ T cells, or bulk PBMC T cells (not recorded which). V and J are TRBV5-1 and TRBJ2-3; the D call of TRBD2 rests on TCRdb alone, since no DNA is present to check it. The sequence was collected from a woman aged 45-59 years in good health. CDR3 loop: CASSLALLGIPTSGVDTQYF.